What follows are 27 T cell receptor beta chains derived from one specimen sequenced in a study of blood T cells in healthy people across ages. A second PCR, run for roughly 6 to 11 cycles, used a sample-barcoded 5' primer plus a J-beta primer mix. TCRdb redid the calling of the 5' RACE reads with MiXCR, one entry per CDR3 protein. This table holds some 1.4 million distinct CDR3 sequences, 40% to 50% found once. Sequenced sample: blood. The receptor source for this set is a woman between 18 and 29 years old in good health.

The chain couples TRBV5-1 to TRBJ1-1; D not certain. Germline values: CDR1 SGHRS, CDR2 YFSETQ. The CDR3 runs to 15 residues. Trimming stripped 4 bases from V and 0 bases from J, with 13 bases between. The CDR3 spells CASSESAFMNTEAFF. DNA of the CDR3: TGCGCCAGCAGCGAGAGCGCCTTCATGAACACTGAAGCTTTCTTT.

CDR3 protein: CSVARSPYNEQFF. In nucleotides, the CDR3 is TGCAGCGTTGCCAGGTCCCCCTACAATGAGCAGTTCTTC. The chain has TRBV29-1 and TRBJ2-1; D uncertain. Germline V lookup: CDR1 SQVTM, CDR2 ANQGSEA. The CDR3 covers 13 residues. Trimming took off 4 bases at V and 2 bases at J, with 9 bases between the two ends.

This clonotype came up a few times. The chain joins TRBV20-1 to TRBJ1-6; perhaps TRBD1 as D (6 bases). V lost 6 bases, J lost 0 bases, and 12 bases lay in between. The CDR3 sequence is 15 residues long. Germline V CDR1 and CDR2: DFQATT, SNEGSKA (reference sequence). The CDR3 here is CSATGWSSYNSPLHF. The CDR3 DNA follows: TGCAGTGCCACAGGGTGGAGCTCCTATAATTCACCCCTCCACTTT.

The chain couples TRBV4-1 to TRBJ2-4; 10 positions agree with TRBD2. The J call could be wrong; TRBJ2-7 is a better fit for the DNA end. This CDR3 has 14 amino acids. The germline V gene encodes CDR1 MGHRA and CDR2 YSYEKL. Here the CDR3 reads CASSLLAGDHEQYF. DNA for the CDR3: TGCGCCAGCAGTCTCCTAGCGGGAGACCACGAGCAGTACTTC.

Many counts were recorded for this clonotype. The rearrangement joins TRBV6-6 to TRBJ2-1, with D possibly matching TRBD2 (6 bases). Trimming took 8 bases from V and 0 from J, leaving 11 bases between them. Germline CDR1 and CDR2: MNHNY and SVGAGI (reference sequence). The CDR3 totals 14 residues. This CDR3 is CASGGASSYNEQFF. Here the CDR3 DNA reads TGTGCCAGCGGAGGGGCTAGCTCCTACAATGAGCAGTTCTTC.

The chain has TRBV29-1 and TRBJ1-2; 7 bases are shared with TRBD1. Germline-derived CDR1 and CDR2 are SQVTM and ANQGSEA. After removal of 4 bases from V and 6 bases from J, the junction contained 5 bases not matched to a gene. The CDR3 totals 12 residues. CDR3 nucleotides: TGCAGCGTTGCTGGGACAGTCGATGGCTACACCTTC. Protein: CSVAGTVDGYTF.

This clonotype has a handful of counts. This rearrangement joins TRBV20-1 to TRBJ2-1, with 9 nucleotides matching TRBD2. The junction had 10 bases not matched to a gene; V was cut back by 5 bases and J by 8 bases. CDR1 and CDR2 (germline): DFQATT, SNEGSKA (reference sequence). The CDR3 has 14 residues. CDR3 protein: CSAADSGRSDEQFF. Here the CDR3 DNA reads TGCAGTGCTGCGGATAGCGGGAGAAGCGATGAGCAGTTCTTC.

Comment on this clonotype: Just one base apart from a much larger clone, this may be a read error. The chain joins TRBV10-3 to TRBJ2-1; 11 positions match TRBD2. The CDR3 totals 15 residues. Germline V gene sequence: CDR1 ENHRY, CDR2 SYGVKD. V shed 2 bases and J 4 bases; nucleotides not matched to a gene: 1. CDR3 nucleotides: TGTGCCATCAGTGAGGGGACTAGCGGTTACAATGAGCAGTTCTTC. Its protein is CAISEGTSGYNEQFF.

The chain couples TRBV20-1 to TRBJ2-3, with D uncertain. The CDR3 loop spans 13 amino acids. V lost 3 bases and J 6 bases, leaving 13 bases between the germline ends. CDR1 is DFQATT, CDR2 SNEGSKA, per germline (reference sequence). Written as DNA, the CDR3 is TGCAGTGCTAGTGCGTCTGCCGCTGATACGCAGTATTTT. It codes for CSASASAADTQYF.

This clonotype was recorded a few times. The chain couples TRBV7-9 to TRBJ2-7, with TRBD1 identical over 8 bases. CDR3 length equals 16 residues. The V gene end was trimmed by 3 bases and the J gene end by 5 bases; junction bases not matched to a gene: 12. The V gene's germline CDR1 is SEHNR and CDR2 FQNEAQ (reference sequence). CDR3: CASSLKRGTGFNEQYF. The CDR3 DNA reads TGTGCCAGCAGCTTGAAGAGGGGGACAGGATTTAACGAGCAGTACTTC.

This clonotype was seen repeatedly, ten times or more. The gene calls are TRBV29-1 and TRBJ1-2; TRBD1 is a possible D gene (5 bases). The CDR3 has 13 residues. The ends were cut back, 7 bases at V and 4 bases at J, with 16 bases in the middle. Germline V gene data show CDR1 as SQVTM and CDR2 as ANQGSEA. In DNA, the CDR3 is TGCAGCGCTAAGGGGCGATTGCCCTATGGCTACACCTTC. The encoded protein is CSAKGRLPYGYTF.

The chain is built from TRBV5-1 and TRBJ2-3; D possibly matches TRBD1 or TRBD2 (6 bases each). The germline V and J ends were trimmed by 3 bases and 2 bases, with 16 bases remaining between them. The germline CDR1 and CDR2 sequences are SGHRS and YFSETQ. The CDR3 loop spans 16 amino acids. This CDR3 is CASSSDGGRITDTQYF. CDR3 coding DNA: TGCGCCAGCAGCTCGGACGGGGGCCGGATCACAGATACGCAGTATTTT.

This clonotype was seen more than once but under ten times. The chain carries TRBV20-1 and TRBJ2-3; 7 bases are shared with TRBD1. The V gene end was trimmed by 5 bases and the J gene end by 0 bases; junction bases not matched to a gene: 5. Germline values: CDR1 DFQATT, CDR2 SNEGSKA (reference sequence). This CDR3 has 14 residues. The CDR3 DNA is TGCAGTGCTGACCCGGGACAGAGCACAGATACGCAGTATTTT. This translates into CSADPGQSTDTQYF.

This clonotype appeared a few times. The chain couples TRBV4-1 to TRBJ2-1; possibly TRBD2 for D (6 bases). This CDR3 spans 16 amino acids. Trimming removed 4 bases at V and 0 bases at J, with 13 bases between. CDR1 MGHRA and CDR2 YSYEKL come from the germline V gene. CDR3 coding DNA: TGCGCCAGCAGCCGCAGACTAGGGAGCTCCTACAATGAGCAGTTCTTC. Translating it yields CASSRRLGSSYNEQFF.

The V call is TRBV20-1, the J call TRBJ1-2; D gene uncertain. V was pared by 0 bases and J by 4 bases, with 12 bases between. Germline assignment: CDR1 DFQATT and CDR2 SNEGSKA (reference sequence). This CDR3 has 14 amino acids. In DNA form, the CDR3 reads TGCAGTGCTAGAGATCCCAGGCTCCCCTATGGCTACACCTTC. It specifies CSARDPRLPYGYTF.

A few counts support this clonotype. The chain joins TRBV3-1 to TRBJ2-3; possibly TRBD2 for D (5 bases). Trimming removed 3 bases at V and 6 bases at J, with 10 bases between. Germline CDR1 is LGHDT and CDR2 is YNNKEL (reference sequence). There are 13 residues in the CDR3. This CDR3 is CASSQARGDTQYF. CDR3 bases: TGTGCCAGCAGCCAGGCACGGGGTGATACGCAGTATTTT.

V and J are TRBV6-5 and TRBJ1-1, with D perhaps matching TRBD1 (5 bases). In germline, CDR1 is MNHEY, CDR2 SVGAGI. V was cut by 0 bases and J by 8 bases, with 10 bases left in between. The CDR3 consists of 13 residues. This CDR3 is CASSYSWGLEAFF. The CDR3 DNA follows: TGTGCCAGCAGTTACTCGTGGGGACTGGAAGCTTTCTTT.

The V and J genes are TRBV5-1 and TRBJ2-2; possible D gene TRBD1, 6 bases. V was clipped by 0 bases and J by 5 bases, with 11 bases between them. CDR3 length equals 15 residues. Germline assignment: CDR1 SGHRS and CDR2 YFSETQ. The CDR3 spells CASSLALQGTGELFF. The CDR3 coding sequence is TGCGCCAGCAGCTTGGCCCTTCAGGGGACCGGGGAGCTGTTTTTT.

The chain uses TRBV20-1 and TRBJ2-7; 10 bases map to TRBD1. From germline, CDR1 is DFQATT and CDR2 SNEGSKA (reference sequence). Trimming cost V 0 bases and J 6 bases; bases outside gene matches: 5. The CDR3 totals 14 residues. Here the CDR3 reads CSARDDRDRGEQYF. Written as DNA, the CDR3 is TGCAGTGCTAGAGATGACCGGGACAGGGGCGAGCAGTACTTC.

In its sample, this clonotype was seen a few times. The rearrangement links TRBV12-3 or TRBV12-4 to TRBJ1-1, with D possibly being TRBD1 (5 bases). The CDR3 extends over 16 amino acids. Trimming left V 6 bases short and J 1 base short, with 18 bases between. DNA for the CDR3: TGTGCCAGCAGCGACCCAAGGGGTAAGAAGAACACTGAAGCTTTCTTT. This sequence encodes CASSDPRGKKNTEAFF.

This chain links TRBV30 with TRBJ2-5; 8 bases line up with TRBD1. This CDR3 contains 15 residues. In germline, CDR1 is GTSNPN, CDR2 SVGIG (reference sequence). Unmatched junction bases numbered 8, after V lost 1 base and J lost 4 bases. Here the CDR3 DNA reads TGTGCCTGGAGTGAGGGACAGGCTCAGGGAGAGACCCAGTACTTC. It yields the protein CAWSEGQAQGETQYF.

This clonotype was counted at least ten times. The chain is built from TRBV20-1 and TRBJ2-7; possibly TRBD1 or TRBD2 for D (6 bases each). Germline V gene lookup returns CDR1 DFQATT and CDR2 SNEGSKA (reference sequence). V lost 5 bases to trimming and J lost 6 bases, with 23 bases between them. The CDR3 consists of 15 residues. The CDR3 region is CSAPDKRAQGGEQYF. The CDR3 coding sequence is TGCAGTGCTCCGGATAAGCGGGCACAAGGGGGCGAGCAGTACTTC.

This chain connects TRBV9 to TRBJ2-7; D is uncertain. Trimming pared 0 bases from V and 5 bases from J, leaving 9 bases between. Germline assignment: CDR1 SGDLS and CDR2 YYNGEE. The CDR3 has 13 amino acids. The CDR3 DNA is TGTGCCAGCAGCGTAGCCCCCCTCCACGAGCAGTACTTC. This sequence encodes CASSVAPLHEQYF.

This clonotype turned up a few times. V usage is TRBV12-3 or TRBV12-4 and J usage is TRBJ2-5; 12 nucleotides agree with TRBD2. The J segment lost 4 bases and the V segment lost 2 bases, leaving 5 bases of the junction unmatched. The CDR3 consists of 16 residues. CDR3 protein: CASSLQTSGRLETQYF. The CDR3 DNA follows: TGTGCCAGCAGTTTACAGACTAGCGGGAGACTAGAGACCCAGTACTTC.

The rearrangement links TRBV11-1 to TRBJ2-3, with a weak D call TRBD1 (6 bases). V gave up 5 bases and J gave up 0 bases, with 21 bases separating them. The CDR3 has 18 residues. Germline V gives CDR1 SGHAT, CDR2 FQDESV (reference sequence). CDR3 sequence: CASSTPRYRDSSTDTQYF. CDR3 coding DNA: TGTGCCAGCAGCACGCCTCGTTACAGGGATTCAAGCACAGATACGCAGTATTTT.

V usage is TRBV5-6 and J usage is TRBJ2-5; tentative D call: TRBD2 (5 bases). CDR1 and CDR2 (germline): SGHDT, YYEEEE. The CDR3 length is 15 residues. CDR3 sequence reads: CASGRGVVSYNEQYF. Here the CDR3 DNA reads TGTGCGTCGGGGAGAGGAGTCGTCTCCTACAATGAGCAGTACTTC. Using reference TRBV5-6 and TRBJ2-5 for the parts outside the CDR3, the full variable domain is DAGVTQSPTHLIKTRGQQVTLRCSPKSGHDTVSWYQQALGQGPQFIFQYYEEEERQRGNFPDRFSGHQFPNYSSELNVNALLLGDSALYLCASGRGVVSYNEQYFGPGTRLLVL.

Worth noting for this clonotype: With a much larger clone just one base away, this may be a read error. The rearrangement uses TRBV7-8 and TRBJ1-6; D gene uncertain. Deletions cut 1 base from V and 6 bases from J, with 10 bases between. CDR1 SGHVS and CDR2 FQNEAQ come from the germline V gene. The CDR3 is 15 amino acids. The CDR3 bases are TGTGCCAGCAGCTTAGGGGATCCCCTTAATTCACCCCTCCACTTT. This codes for CASSLGDPLNSPLHF.